Listed below are T cell receptor beta chains from one sample, sequenced in a study of T cell responses to AZD1222 COVID-19 vaccine. The protocol was immunoSEQ multiplex PCR, while the TCRdb copy is restricted to in-frame clones and leaves out a portion. The sample carries more than 85,000 clones, about 89% recorded once. This material consisted of peripheral blood, taken on day 0 of AZD1222 vaccination. These receptors all come from an adult in good health. Each CDR3 is given with its conserved first and last residue. A D gene is named only where the DNA matches it firmly. Expanded clones are given a class, and other clones once, few, many or no size at all.

clone size	V gene	D gene	J gene	CDR3 DNA	CDR3 protein
NA	TRBV5-1	NA	TRBJ1-1	TGCGCCAGCAGCTTGGACAGGGTCGGCACTGAAGCTTTCTTT	CASSLDRVGTEAFF
NA	TRBV2	NA	TRBJ1-2	TGTGCCAGCAGAACCGGGACCGACTATGGCTACACCTTC	CASRTGTDYGYTF
NA	TRBV19	TRBD1	TRBJ1-2	TGTGCCAGTAGCCAAACGGGACAGGGGGCCGATGGCTACACCTTC	CASSQTGQGADGYTF
NA	TRBV30	NA	TRBJ2-5	TGTGCCTGGAGTAGTCAAGAGACCCAGTACTTC	CAWSSQETQYF
NA	TRBV19	NA	TRBJ1-2	TGTGCCAGTAGTATCGATGGGTCAGCTAACTATGGCTACACCTTC	CASSIDGSANYGYTF
NA	TRBV11-2	NA	TRBJ2-7	TGTGCCAGCAGCGCCCAGCTCAGCGCACGCGAGCAGTACTTC	CASSAQLSAREQYF
NA	TRBV13	NA	TRBJ1-1	TGTGCCAGCAGCTTAGGGGACAGAAACACTGAAGCTTTCTTT	CASSLGDRNTEAFF
NA	TRBV29-1	NA	TRBJ2-7	TGCAGCGCTAAGGACAGACTGGGGTCCTACGAGCAGTACTTC	CSAKDRLGSYEQYF
NA	TRBV7-9	NA	TRBJ1-5	TGTGCCAGCAGCCCAAGCGAACAGGTTAGCAATCAGCCCCAGCATTTT	CASSPSEQVSNQPQHF
NA	TRBV30	TRBD1	TRBJ1-1	TGTGCCTGGAGTATTATGACAGGGGCTCGGCGAAATGAAGCTTTCTTT	CAWSIMTGARRNEAFF
NA	TRBV7-7	TRBD1	TRBJ2-7	TGTGCTAGCAGCCTCGGACAGGGGAGCTCCTACGAGCAGTACTTC	CASSLGQGSSYEQYF
few	TRBV19	TRBD1	TRBJ2-7	TGTGCCAGTAGTCCACCGTCGAAAAAGGGACAGGGATCCTACGAGCAGTACTTC	CASSPPSKKGQGSYEQYF
once	TRBV5-4	TRBD1	TRBJ2-3	TGTGCCAGCAGCGTTAGGGGGCCTTACACAGATACGCAGTATTTT	CASSVRGPYTDTQYF
NA	TRBV6-1	NA	TRBJ2-5	TGTGCCAGCAGTGAAGGGGCGGGGCAAGAGACCCAGTACTTC	CASSEGAGQETQYF
NA	TRBV11-3	NA	TRBJ2-1	TGTGCCAGCAGCCTCAGGGCAGTAACCTACAATGAGCAGTTCTTC	CASSLRAVTYNEQFF
NA	TRBV7-3	NA	TRBJ1-1	TGTGCCAGCAGCTTTTATGAGACCACTGAAGCTTTCTTT	CASSFYETTEAFF
NA	TRBV28	NA	TRBJ1-2	TGTGCCAGCAGTTTATCAGGGTTCTATGGCTACACCTTC	CASSLSGFYGYTF
NA	TRBV7-2	NA	TRBJ2-2	TGTGCCAGCAGCTTATTTCGGTCAGCGAACACCGGGGAGCTGTTTTTT	CASSLFRSANTGELFF
NA	TRBV29-1	TRBD1	TRBJ1-5	TGCAGCCCATGTCCGGACAGGGTTCGCCCCAGGGGCAATCAGCCCCAGCATTTT	CSPCPDRVRPRGNQPQHF
few	TRBV3-1/TRBV3-2	TRBD1	TRBJ1-1	TGTGCCAGCAGCCAGAACAGGGGGATTGCTGAAGCTTTCTTT	CASSQNRGIAEAFF
NA	TRBV7-9	TRBD2	TRBJ2-3	TGTGCCAGCAGCCCCCGCGGTAGCGGGGGGGCTGGTACGCAGTATTTT	CASSPRGSGGAGTQYF
NA	TRBV7-3	NA	TRBJ1-1	TGTGCCAGCAGCCCGGGGGAAAGGAACACTGAAGCTTTCTTT	CASSPGERNTEAFF
NA	TRBV6-1	TRBD2	TRBJ2-3	TGTGCCAGCAGTGAACCGGGACTAGCGGTTGGGGCAGATACGCAGTATTTT	CASSEPGLAVGADTQYF
NA	TRBV3-1/TRBV3-2	NA	TRBJ1-3	TGTGCCAGCAGCCAACCTCTAGGGGAGGGGAACACCATATATTTT	CASSQPLGEGNTIYF
NA	TRBV6-2/TRBV6-3	NA	TRBJ1-1	TGTGCCAGCAGTTACCGTAGGGGCGAAGGTATCGCGTCTGGAGCTTTCTTT	CASSYRRGEGIASGAFF
NA	TRBV7-9	NA	TRBJ2-7	TGTGCCAGCAGCGATTACTACGAGCAGTACTTC	CASSDYYEQYF
NA	TRBV5-4	NA	TRBJ2-2	TGTGCCAGCAGTGTGGCACACAACACCGGGGAGCTGTTTTTT	CASSVAHNTGELFF
NA	TRBV4-1	TRBD1	TRBJ1-2	TGCGCCAGCAGCCAAAAGCGTTACAGGGGAGGCTACACCTTC	CASSQKRYRGGYTF
NA	TRBV7-9	NA	TRBJ1-5	TGTGCCAGCAGCCCATCAGGGGATCAGCCCCAGCATTTT	CASSPSGDQPQHF
NA	TRBV6-5	NA	TRBJ2-5	TGTGCCAGCAGTCAGAACCAAGAGACCCAGTACTTC	CASSQNQETQYF
NA	TRBV19	NA	TRBJ1-5	TGTGCCAGTAGCCCCGTCCTCAGCAGCAATCAGCCCCAGCATTTT	CASSPVLSSNQPQHF
NA	TRBV6-5	TRBD2	TRBJ2-7	TGTGCCACCATGCCCCGGACTAGCGGGGCCTACGAGCAGTACTTC	CATMPRTSGAYEQYF
NA	TRBV27	NA	TRBJ2-1	TGTGCCAGCAGTTTAGTAGGGGCCCAGTACAATGAGCAGTTCTTC	CASSLVGAQYNEQFF
NA	TRBV27	NA	TRBJ1-2	TGTGCCAGCGGGGACGGAAGGGGCTATGGCTACACCTTC	CASGDGRGYGYTF
NA	TRBV6-5	NA	TRBJ1-4	TGTGCCTCCGGGGGGACCTCTAATGAAAAACTGTTTTTT	CASGGTSNEKLFF